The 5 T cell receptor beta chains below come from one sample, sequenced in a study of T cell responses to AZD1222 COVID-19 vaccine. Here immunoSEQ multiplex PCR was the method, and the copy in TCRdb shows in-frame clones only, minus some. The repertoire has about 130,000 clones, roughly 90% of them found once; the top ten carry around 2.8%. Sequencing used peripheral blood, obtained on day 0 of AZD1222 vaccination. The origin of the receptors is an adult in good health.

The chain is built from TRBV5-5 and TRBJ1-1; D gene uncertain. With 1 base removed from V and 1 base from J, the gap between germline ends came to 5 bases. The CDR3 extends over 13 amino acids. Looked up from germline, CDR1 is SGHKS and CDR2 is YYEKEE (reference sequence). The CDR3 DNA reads TGTGCCAGCAGCTTGTGGACGAACACTGAAGCTTTCTTT. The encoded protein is CASSLWTNTEAFF.

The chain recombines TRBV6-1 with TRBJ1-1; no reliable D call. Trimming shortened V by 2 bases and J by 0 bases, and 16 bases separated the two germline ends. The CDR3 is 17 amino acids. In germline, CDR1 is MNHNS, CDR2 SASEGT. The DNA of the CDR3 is TGTGCCAGCAGTGAACTCCTGGACGGATACATGAACACTGAAGCTTTCTTT. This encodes CASSELLDGYMNTEAFF.

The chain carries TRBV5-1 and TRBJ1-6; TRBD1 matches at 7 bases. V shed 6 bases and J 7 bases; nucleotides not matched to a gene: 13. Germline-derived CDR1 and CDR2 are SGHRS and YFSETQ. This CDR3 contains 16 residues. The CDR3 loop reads CASTRTVGTENSPLHF. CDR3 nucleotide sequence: TGCGCCAGCACCAGAACCGTTGGGACAGAAAATTCACCCCTCCACTTT.

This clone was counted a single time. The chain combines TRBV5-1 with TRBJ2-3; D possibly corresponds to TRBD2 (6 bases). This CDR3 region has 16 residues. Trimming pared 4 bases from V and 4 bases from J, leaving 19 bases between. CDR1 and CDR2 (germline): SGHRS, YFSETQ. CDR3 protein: CASSPGEVRAADTQYF. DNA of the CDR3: TGCGCCAGCAGCCCCGGGGAGGTTCGAGCTGCAGATACGCAGTATTTT.

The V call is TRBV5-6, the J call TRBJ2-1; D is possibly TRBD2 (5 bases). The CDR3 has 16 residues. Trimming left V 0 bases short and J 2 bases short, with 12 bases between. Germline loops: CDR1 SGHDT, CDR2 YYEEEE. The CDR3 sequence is CASSLVTGLAYNEQFF. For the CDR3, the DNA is TGTGCCAGCAGCTTGGTGACCGGACTGGCCTACAATGAGCAGTTCTTC.